Detailed here is one T cell receptor (beta chain). V was pared by 7 bases and J by 5 bases, with 16 bases of the junction left unmatched. CDR3 length equals 15 residues. Germline V gene sequence: CDR1 SQVTM, CDR2 ANQGSEA. This record belongs to a study of blood T cell repertoires in COVID-19. Study summary: Whether acute or convalescent, the COVID-19 samples came from the United States, Italy and Spain. The cDNA or gDNA used as material had been derived from T cells, B-cell-depleted T cells, or PBMCs.

How the authors handled the data: Nucleated cell number was recorded as an estimate derived from reference gene primer amplification. Sequencing used immunoSEQ multiplex PCR; TCRdb keeps in-frame clones, though not all of them. The V and J calls and clone size come from that table; D and trimming were worked out from the DNA. The data show fewer than 200,000 clones, roughly 90% seen once. This chain connects TRBV29-1 to TRBJ1-2, with 7 bases lining up with TRBD1. Sequencing input: peripheral blood. The source of this sequence is a man aged 65 to 85 with active or convalescent COVID-19. The CDR3 is CSAVSWTGLKYGYTF. The DNA of the CDR3 is TGCAGCGCTGTAAGCTGGACAGGACTAAAGTATGGCTACACCTTC.